Each of the 24 T cell receptor beta chains below was sequenced from the same sample in a study of T cell responses to AZD1222 COVID-19 vaccine. The method was immunoSEQ multiplex PCR; TCRdb's version includes in-frame clones alone and lacks a portion of them. The repertoire holds under 200,000 clones, with about 92% as singletons. Material: peripheral blood, obtained 28 days after the second AZD1222 dose. The source of these receptors is an adult who received the AZD1222 COVID-19 vaccine.

The gene calls are TRBV27 and TRBJ2-7, with D tentatively TRBD1 or TRBD2 (6 bases each). Between the trimmed V and J ends, which lost 8 bases and 5 bases, there was a span of 22 bases. The CDR3 is 15 residues long. Germline V gene sequence: CDR1 MNHEY, CDR2 SMNVEV (reference sequence). Here the CDR3 DNA reads TGTGCCAGCGGTACAACTTGGGGGGCGAGGGACGAGCAGTACTTC. It specifies CASGTTWGARDEQYF.

The V and J genes are TRBV3-1 (or the pseudogene TRBV3-2) and TRBJ1-2; 7 positions match TRBD1. The CDR3 has 15 residues. After removal of 2 bases from V and 6 bases from J, the junction contained 9 bases not matched to a gene. Germline CDR1 and CDR2: LGHDT and YNNKEL (reference sequence). CDR3 bases: TGTGCCAGCAGCCAACCCCCGCCAGGGGGTGATGGCTACACCTTC. Its protein is CASSQPPPGGDGYTF.

The chain employs TRBV27 and TRBJ1-1; D perhaps matches TRBD1 (5 bases). V lost 1 base and J lost 8, with 8 bases in between. CDR3 length: 12 amino acids. The V gene's germline CDR1 is MNHEY and CDR2 SMNVEV (reference sequence). This CDR3 is CASSLWGREAFF. DNA for the CDR3: TGTGCCAGCAGTTTATGGGGGAGGGAAGCTTTCTTT.

V and J are TRBV5-8 and TRBJ2-5; TRBD2 matches at 9 bases. The CDR3 sequence is 17 residues long. CDR1 and CDR2 from the germline V gene are SGHTS and YDEGEE. V was pared by 0 bases and J by 4 bases, with 10 bases of the junction left unmatched. CDR3 sequence (DNA): TGTGCCAGCAGCTTGGGTGTGGCGGGAGGGCCTGGAGAGACCCAGTACTTC. It codes for CASSLGVAGGPGETQYF.

The gene calls are TRBV27 and TRBJ1-5, with a weak D call TRBD1 (6 bases). The ends were cut back, 6 bases at V and 6 bases at J, with 15 bases in the middle. Germline V gene data show CDR1 as MNHEY and CDR2 as SMNVEV (reference sequence). The CDR3 sequence is 14 residues long. CDR3 nucleotide sequence: TGTGCCAGCAGCCCAACCGGGGGCGGTCAGCCCCAGCATTTT. Translated: CASSPTGGGQPQHF.

This chain links TRBV4-1 with TRBJ1-2; 9 positions agree with TRBD1. Trimming cost V 0 bases and J 7 bases; bases outside gene matches: 18. Germline values: CDR1 MGHRA, CDR2 YSYEKL. The CDR3 extends over 19 amino acids. The CDR3 nucleotides read TGCGCCAGCAGCCAAGAGAGGGCCGGGACAGGGCCCCAAGGACCTGGCTACACCTTC. The encoded protein is CASSQERAGTGPQGPGYTF.

The chain links TRBV12-5 to TRBJ2-1, with 11 bases identical to TRBD2. With V trimmed by 2 bases and J by 3 bases, 9 bases remained unmatched. This CDR3 comprises 18 residues. The germline gives CDR1 LGHNT, CDR2 FRNRAP. Here the CDR3 reads CASGLSVAGGPVYNEQFF. In DNA form, the CDR3 reads TGTGCTAGTGGTTTGAGCGTAGCGGGGGGGCCGGTCTACAATGAGCAGTTCTTC.

This clone was seen only a few times. This sequence joins TRBV29-1 and TRBJ2-1; 9 bases agree with TRBD2. Looked up from germline, CDR1 is SQVTM and CDR2 is ANQGSEA. The V and J ends lost 3 bases and 6 bases, in that order; junction bases with no gene match: 0. The CDR3 is 12 residues long. The chain's CDR3 is CSVDSGSNEQFF. CDR3 DNA sequence: TGCAGCGTTGATAGCGGGAGCAATGAGCAGTTCTTC.

V gene TRBV6-5 combines with J gene TRBJ1-4, with D hard to call. Germline values: CDR1 MNHEY, CDR2 SVGAGI. The CDR3 extends over 16 amino acids. V was trimmed by 0 bases and J by 0 bases, leaving 8 bases between them. This chain's CDR3 is CASSYSSDATNEKLFF. The CDR3 coding sequence is TGTGCCAGCAGTTACTCGAGCGACGCAACTAATGAAAAACTGTTTTTT.

The J gene is TRBJ1-4, the V gene TRBV4-1, with D unclear. The ends were cut back, 0 bases at V and 6 bases at J, with 11 bases in the middle. Germline CDR1 and CDR2: MGHRA and YSYEKL. The CDR3 covers 15 residues. CDR3 protein: CASSQDSSRDEKLFF. CDR3 nucleotides: TGCGCCAGCAGCCAAGACTCCTCTCGGGATGAAAAACTGTTTTTT.

The DNA for the CDR3 is TGTGCCAGCAGCTTAGCGGGACAGACGGGCTACACCTTC. This gives the protein CASSLAGQTGYTF. J is TRBJ1-2 and V is TRBV7-2; 7 bases line up with TRBD1. The germline CDR1 and CDR2 sequences are SGHTA and FQGNSA. CDR3 length: 13 amino acids. The trim removed 0 bases at V and 8 bases at J, leaving 3 bases unmatched.

V and J are TRBV27 and TRBJ1-1; 7 bases are shared with TRBD1. CDR3 size: 15 residues. Trimming removed 5 bases from V and 6 bases from J; junction bases left unmatched: 12. Germline V CDR1 and CDR2: MNHEY, SMNVEV (reference sequence). The DNA for the CDR3 is TGTGCCAGCAGTCCTCGGGACAGACATACCTCTGAAGCTTTCTTT. Translation gives CASSPRDRHTSEAFF.

This chain joins TRBV27 and TRBJ2-7, with TRBD2 as a possible D gene (6 bases). From germline, CDR1 is MNHEY and CDR2 SMNVEV (reference sequence). V lost 3 bases, J lost 0 bases, and 9 bases lay in between. The CDR3 extends over 14 amino acids. DNA for the CDR3: TGTGCCAGCAGTTTCGGGGGAAGCTCCTACGAGCAGTACTTC. Its translation: CASSFGGSSYEQYF.

This rearrangement joins TRBV7-2 to TRBJ2-3; D gene uncertain. The germline V and J ends were trimmed by 2 bases and 8 bases, with 11 bases remaining between them. CDR1 SGHTA and CDR2 FQGNSA come from the germline V gene. CDR3 length equals 13 residues. CDR3 DNA sequence: TGTGCCAGCAGCTTACTCGGACGCGGTACGCAGTATTTT. Protein sequence: CASSLLGRGTQYF.

The rearrangement joins TRBV3-1 (or the pseudogene TRBV3-2) to TRBJ1-6, with a weak D call TRBD1 (5 bases). The CDR3 is 14 residues long. V was shortened by 4 bases and J by 5 bases, with 9 bases between the two germline ends. Germline CDR1 LGHDT, CDR2 YNNKEL (reference sequence). CDR3 amino acids: CASSPWGDNSPLHF. CDR3 nucleotide sequence: TGTGCCAGCAGCCCATGGGGGGATAATTCACCCCTCCACTTT.

This chain links TRBV6-5 with TRBJ2-2; D is possibly TRBD1 (6 bases). Germline CDR1 is MNHEY and CDR2 is SVGAGI. This CDR3 spans 15 amino acids. V lost 6 bases, J lost 5 bases, and 16 bases lay in between. The CDR3 DNA sequence: TGTGCCAGCAGGACCTCGACAGGCCGGACCGGGGAGCTGTTTTTT. Translated, it gives CASRTSTGRTGELFF.

V usage is TRBV7-6 and J usage is TRBJ2-3; 8 bases align to TRBD2. CDR1 and CDR2 from the germline V gene are SGHVS and FNYEAQ. J was trimmed by 4 bases and V by 5 bases; bases with no gene match: 11. The CDR3 runs 16 residues. CDR3 sequence (DNA): TGTGCCAGCAGCGGGACGGCGGGAGGATCCGCAGATACGCAGTATTTT. It yields the protein CASSGTAGGSADTQYF.

The J gene is TRBJ1-4, the V gene TRBV27; TRBD1 might be the D (5 bases). Deletions cut 2 bases from V and 4 bases from J, with 8 bases between. From germline, CDR1 is MNHEY and CDR2 SMNVEV (reference sequence). This CDR3 spans 14 amino acids. The chain's CDR3 is CASSLGGFNEKLFF. CDR3 DNA sequence: TGTGCCAGCAGTTTAGGGGGGTTTAATGAAAAACTGTTTTTT.

The chain is built from TRBV4-2 and TRBJ1-2; D perhaps matches TRBD1 (6 bases). This CDR3 contains 14 residues. Germline V gene lookup returns CDR1 LGHNA and CDR2 YNFKEQ. V lost 0 bases to trimming and J lost 7 bases, with 12 bases between them. The CDR3 coding sequence is TGTGCCAGCAGCCAAGACACGGGGGCGCGTGGCTACACCTTC. Protein sequence: CASSQDTGARGYTF.

V and J are TRBV11-2 and TRBJ1-3, with D uncertain. Germline V gives CDR1 SGHAT, CDR2 FQNNGV. This CDR3 spans 13 amino acids. V was clipped by 5 bases and J by 2 bases, with 7 bases between them. CDR3 sequence: CASSPPAGNTIYF. CDR3 bases: TGTGCCAGCAGCCCTCCGGCTGGAAACACCATATATTTT.

This clone has just one count. This rearrangement joins TRBV6-2 or TRBV6-3 to TRBJ2-1, with TRBD2 identical over 9 bases. CDR3 size: 14 residues. With 5 bases clipped from V and 7 bases from J, the junction kept 6 bases outside the gene matches. Germline CDR1 MNHEY, CDR2 SVGEGT. In nucleotides, the CDR3 is TGTGCCAGCAGTCGCGGGACTAGCTATAATGAGCAGTTCTTC. This gives the protein CASSRGTSYNEQFF.

V gene TRBV5-1 combines with J gene TRBJ1-6, with TRBD1 as a possible D gene (5 bases). The CDR3 has 13 amino acids. CDR1 is SGHRS and CDR2 is YFSETQ in the germline V gene. V lost 4 bases to trimming and J lost 14 bases, with 16 bases between them. This CDR3 is CASSLERGFTLHF. The CDR3 DNA follows: TGCGCCAGCAGCCTTGAAAGGGGATTTACCCTCCACTTT.

This clone was found once. The chain employs TRBV27 and TRBJ1-4; TRBD1 might be the D (6 bases). Germline V gene data show CDR1 as MNHEY and CDR2 as SMNVEV (reference sequence). V was shortened by 8 bases and J by 8 bases, with 15 bases between the two germline ends. This CDR3 region has 13 residues. CDR3 sequence (DNA): TGTGCCAGCGGGAATGGACAGTTGGAAAAACTGTTTTTT. Residues: CASGNGQLEKLFF.

Here the CDR3 reads CAIAGQGPYEQYF. CDR3 bases: TGTGCCATCGCGGGACAGGGACCCTACGAGCAGTACTTC. The chain uses TRBV10-3 and TRBJ2-7, with TRBD1 matching over 9 bases. Per the germline V gene, CDR1 is ENHRY and CDR2 is SYGVKD. V was clipped by 8 bases and J by 2 bases; unmatched bases: 4. CDR3 length: 13 residues.